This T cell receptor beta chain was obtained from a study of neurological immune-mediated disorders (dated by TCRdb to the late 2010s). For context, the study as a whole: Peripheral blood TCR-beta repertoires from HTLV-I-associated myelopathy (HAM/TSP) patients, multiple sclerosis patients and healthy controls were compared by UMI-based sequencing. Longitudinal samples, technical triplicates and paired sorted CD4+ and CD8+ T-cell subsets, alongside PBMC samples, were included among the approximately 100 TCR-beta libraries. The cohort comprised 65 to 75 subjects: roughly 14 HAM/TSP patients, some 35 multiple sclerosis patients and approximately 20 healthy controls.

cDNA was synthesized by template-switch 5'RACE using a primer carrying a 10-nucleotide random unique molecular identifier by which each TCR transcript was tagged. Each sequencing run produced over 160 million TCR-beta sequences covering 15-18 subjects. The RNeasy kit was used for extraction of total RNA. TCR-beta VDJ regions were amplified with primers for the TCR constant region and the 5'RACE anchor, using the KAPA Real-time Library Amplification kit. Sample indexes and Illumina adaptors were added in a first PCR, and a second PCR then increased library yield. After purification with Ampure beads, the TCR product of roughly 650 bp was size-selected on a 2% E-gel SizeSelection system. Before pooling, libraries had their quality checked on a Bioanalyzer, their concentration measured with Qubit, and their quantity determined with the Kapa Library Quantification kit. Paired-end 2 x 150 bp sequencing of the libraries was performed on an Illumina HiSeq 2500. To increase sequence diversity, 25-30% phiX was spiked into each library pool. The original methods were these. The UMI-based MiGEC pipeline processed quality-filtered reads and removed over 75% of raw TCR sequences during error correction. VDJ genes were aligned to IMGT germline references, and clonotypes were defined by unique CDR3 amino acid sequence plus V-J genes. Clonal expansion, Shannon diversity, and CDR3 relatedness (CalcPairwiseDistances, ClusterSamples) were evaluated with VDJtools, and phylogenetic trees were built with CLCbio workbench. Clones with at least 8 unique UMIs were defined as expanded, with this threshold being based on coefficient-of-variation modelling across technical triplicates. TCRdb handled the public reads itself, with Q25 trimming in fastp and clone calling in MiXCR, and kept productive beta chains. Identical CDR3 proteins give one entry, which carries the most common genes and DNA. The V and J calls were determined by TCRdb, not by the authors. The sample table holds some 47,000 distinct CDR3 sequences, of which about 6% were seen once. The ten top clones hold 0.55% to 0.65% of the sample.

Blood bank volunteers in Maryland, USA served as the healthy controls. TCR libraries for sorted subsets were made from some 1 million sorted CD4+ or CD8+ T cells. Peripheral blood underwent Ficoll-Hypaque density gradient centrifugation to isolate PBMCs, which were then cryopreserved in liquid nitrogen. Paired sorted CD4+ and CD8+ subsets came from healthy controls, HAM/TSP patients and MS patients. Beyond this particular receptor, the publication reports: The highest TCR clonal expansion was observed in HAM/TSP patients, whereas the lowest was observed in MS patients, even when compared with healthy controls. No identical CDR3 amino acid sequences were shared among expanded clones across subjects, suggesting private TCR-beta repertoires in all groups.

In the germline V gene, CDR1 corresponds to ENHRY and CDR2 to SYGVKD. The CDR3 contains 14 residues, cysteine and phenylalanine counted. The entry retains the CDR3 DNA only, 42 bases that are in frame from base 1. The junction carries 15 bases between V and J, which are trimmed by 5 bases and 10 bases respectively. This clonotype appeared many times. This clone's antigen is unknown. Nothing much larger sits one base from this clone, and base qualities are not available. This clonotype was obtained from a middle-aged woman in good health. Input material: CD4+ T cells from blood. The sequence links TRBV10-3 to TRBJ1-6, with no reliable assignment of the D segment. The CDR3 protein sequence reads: CAISSDGLRSPLHF. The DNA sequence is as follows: TGTGCCATCAGTTCAGACGGCCTGAGGTCACCCCTCCACTTT.